This T cell receptor (beta chain) is from a study of cytomegalovirus exposure and HLA in healthy donors. Study-level points and caveats: The study put 160 or so TCR beta chains on its list as cytomegalovirus-associated. In an earlier analysis, most TCR beta V segments were productive about 87% or about 30% of the time.

The CDR3 loop spans 16 amino acids. Germline V gene lookup returns CDR1 SGHRS and CDR2 YFSETQ. Deletions cut 0 bases from V and 6 bases from J, with 17 bases between. In the PCR, 60 Vbeta and 13 Jbeta primers were used. Clones were sequenced by immunoSEQ multiplex PCR, and TCRdb holds only the in-frame ones, with some missing. The sample has around 150,000 clones; roughly four fifths are singletons. A remark on this clone: Its antigen is not identified.

The source material was PBMCs. This rearrangement joins TRBV5-1 to TRBJ2-3; a possible D gene is TRBD2 (5 bases). The TCR sequence derives from a man aged 50 or older in good health and CMV-seropositive. The CDR3: CASSLGLERGSDTQYF. CDR3 nucleotide sequence: TGCGCCAGCAGCTTGGGACTGGAGCGCGGGTCTGATACGCAGTATTTT.